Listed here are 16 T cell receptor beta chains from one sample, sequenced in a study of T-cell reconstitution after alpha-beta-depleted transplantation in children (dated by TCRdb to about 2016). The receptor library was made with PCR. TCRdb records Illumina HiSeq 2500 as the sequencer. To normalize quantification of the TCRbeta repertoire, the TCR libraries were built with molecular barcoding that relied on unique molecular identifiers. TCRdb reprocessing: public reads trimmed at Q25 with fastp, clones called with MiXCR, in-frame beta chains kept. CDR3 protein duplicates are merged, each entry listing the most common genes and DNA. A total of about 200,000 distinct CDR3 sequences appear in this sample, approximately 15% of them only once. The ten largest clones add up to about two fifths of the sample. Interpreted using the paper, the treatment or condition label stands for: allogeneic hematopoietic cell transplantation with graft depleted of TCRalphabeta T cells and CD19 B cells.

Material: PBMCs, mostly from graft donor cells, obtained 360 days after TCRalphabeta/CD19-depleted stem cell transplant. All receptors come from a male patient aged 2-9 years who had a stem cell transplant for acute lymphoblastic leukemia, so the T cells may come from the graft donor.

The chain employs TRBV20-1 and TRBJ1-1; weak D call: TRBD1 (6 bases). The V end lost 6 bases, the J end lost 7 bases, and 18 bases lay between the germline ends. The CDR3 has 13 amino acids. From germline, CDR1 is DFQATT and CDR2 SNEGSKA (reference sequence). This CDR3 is CSAPRETGVEAFF. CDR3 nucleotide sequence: TGCAGTGCCCCGAGGGAGACAGGAGTTGAAGCTTTCTTT.

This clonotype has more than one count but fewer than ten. CDR3 bases: TGTGCCAGCAGCCAATCCTCAGGTTTCACTGAAGCTTTCTTT. Its translation: CASSQSSGFTEAFF. The chain joins TRBV3-1 to TRBJ1-1; D unclear. The CDR3 has 14 amino acids. V was shortened by 2 bases and J by 4 bases, with 11 bases between the two germline ends. Germline assignment: CDR1 LGHDT and CDR2 YNNKEL (reference sequence).

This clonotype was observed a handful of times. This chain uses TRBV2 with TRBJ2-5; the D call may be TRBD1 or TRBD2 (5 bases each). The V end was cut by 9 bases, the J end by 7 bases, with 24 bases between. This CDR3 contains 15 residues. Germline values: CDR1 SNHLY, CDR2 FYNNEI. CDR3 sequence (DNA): TGTGCCAGAGAGGATTGGGAGTTCCAAAGGGGGACCCAGTACTTC. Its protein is CAREDWEFQRGTQYF.

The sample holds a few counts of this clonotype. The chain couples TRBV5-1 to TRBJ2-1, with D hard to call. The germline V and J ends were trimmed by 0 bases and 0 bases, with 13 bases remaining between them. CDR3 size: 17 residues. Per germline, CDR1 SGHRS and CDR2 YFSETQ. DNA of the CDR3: TGCGCCAGCAGCTTGGTGCCAGGAGAAAGCTCCTACAATGAGCAGTTCTTC. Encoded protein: CASSLVPGESSYNEQFF.

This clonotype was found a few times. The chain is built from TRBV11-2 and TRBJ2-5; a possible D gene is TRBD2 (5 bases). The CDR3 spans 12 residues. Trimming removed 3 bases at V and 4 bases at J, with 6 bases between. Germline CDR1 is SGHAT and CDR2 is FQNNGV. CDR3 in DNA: TGTGCCAGCAGCTTTGAGGGAGAGACCCAGTACTTC. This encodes CASSFEGETQYF.

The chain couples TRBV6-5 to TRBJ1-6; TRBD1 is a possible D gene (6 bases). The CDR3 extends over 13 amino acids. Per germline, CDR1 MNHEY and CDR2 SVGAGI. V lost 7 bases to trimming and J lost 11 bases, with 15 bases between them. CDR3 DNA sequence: TGTGCCAGCACACCAGGGGCGTGGACACCCCTCCACTTT. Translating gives CASTPGAWTPLHF.

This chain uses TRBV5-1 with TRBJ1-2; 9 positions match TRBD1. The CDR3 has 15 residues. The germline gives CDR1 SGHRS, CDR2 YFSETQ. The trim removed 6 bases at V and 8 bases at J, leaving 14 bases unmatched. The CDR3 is CASNALGTGSGGYTF. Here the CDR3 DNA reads TGCGCCAGCAACGCTTTAGGGACAGGGAGCGGCGGCTACACCTTC.

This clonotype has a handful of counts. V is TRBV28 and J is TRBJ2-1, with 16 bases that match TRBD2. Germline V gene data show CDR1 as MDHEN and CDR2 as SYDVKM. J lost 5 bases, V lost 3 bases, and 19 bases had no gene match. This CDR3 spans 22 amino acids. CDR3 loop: CASSFLSLAGLAGGLVDNEQFF. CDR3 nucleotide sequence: TGTGCCAGCAGTTTCCTCTCTCTTGCGGGACTAGCGGGAGGGCTAGTAGACAATGAGCAGTTCTTC.

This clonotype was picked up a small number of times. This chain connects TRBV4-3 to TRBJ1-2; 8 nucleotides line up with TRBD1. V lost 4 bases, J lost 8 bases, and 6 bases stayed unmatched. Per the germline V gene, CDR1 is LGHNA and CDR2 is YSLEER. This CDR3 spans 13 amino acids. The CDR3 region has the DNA TGCGCCAGCAGCCCGGACAGGGATGTGGGCTACACCTTC. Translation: CASSPDRDVGYTF.

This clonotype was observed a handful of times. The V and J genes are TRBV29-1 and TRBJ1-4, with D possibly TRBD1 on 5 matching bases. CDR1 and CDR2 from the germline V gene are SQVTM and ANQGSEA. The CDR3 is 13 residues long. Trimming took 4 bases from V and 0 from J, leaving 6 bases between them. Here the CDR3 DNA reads TGCAGCGTTGGACAGACAACTAATGAAAAACTGTTTTTT. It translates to CSVGQTTNEKLFF.

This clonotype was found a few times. DNA of the CDR3: TGTGCCAGCAGTTTTCCCCGTGGGGATTATAATTCACCCCTCCACTTT. It specifies CASSFPRGDYNSPLHF. J is TRBJ1-6 and V is TRBV28; D is unresolved. Germline lookup yields CDR1 MDHEN and CDR2 SYDVKM. This CDR3 is 16 amino acids long. V lost 3 bases and J 4 bases, leaving 13 bases between the germline ends.

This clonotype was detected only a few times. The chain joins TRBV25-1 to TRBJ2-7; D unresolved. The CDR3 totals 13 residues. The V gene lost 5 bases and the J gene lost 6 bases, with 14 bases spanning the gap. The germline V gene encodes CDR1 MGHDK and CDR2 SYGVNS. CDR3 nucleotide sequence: TGTGCCAGCAGTCAGCCGGCTATTGCCGAGCAGTACTTC. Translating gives CASSQPAIAEQYF.

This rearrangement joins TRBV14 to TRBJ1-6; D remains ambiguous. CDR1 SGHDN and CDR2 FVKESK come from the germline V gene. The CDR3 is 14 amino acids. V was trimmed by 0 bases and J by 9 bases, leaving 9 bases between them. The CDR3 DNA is TGTGCCAGCAGCCAAGAAAGGAAGGCTTCACCCCTCCACTTT. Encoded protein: CASSQERKASPLHF.

The CDR3 nucleotides read TGTGCCAGCAGCAAGATAGCGGGGGGGCCAAGTCGGGAGCAGTACTTC. Translated, it gives CASSKIAGGPSREQYF. This rearrangement joins TRBV3-1 to TRBJ2-7; 11 nucleotides line up with TRBD2. The V segment lost 5 bases and the J segment 7 bases; nucleotides outside the gene matches: 13. Germline V gene data show CDR1 as LGHDT and CDR2 as YNNKEL (reference sequence). This CDR3 region has 16 residues.

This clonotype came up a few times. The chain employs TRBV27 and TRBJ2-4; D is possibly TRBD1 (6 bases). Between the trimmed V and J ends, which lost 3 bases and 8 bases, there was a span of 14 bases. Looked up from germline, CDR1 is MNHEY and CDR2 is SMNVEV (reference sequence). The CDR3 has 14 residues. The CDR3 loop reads CASSFRGGLDIQYF. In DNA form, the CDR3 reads TGTGCCAGCAGTTTCAGGGGCGGGCTTGACATTCAGTACTTC.

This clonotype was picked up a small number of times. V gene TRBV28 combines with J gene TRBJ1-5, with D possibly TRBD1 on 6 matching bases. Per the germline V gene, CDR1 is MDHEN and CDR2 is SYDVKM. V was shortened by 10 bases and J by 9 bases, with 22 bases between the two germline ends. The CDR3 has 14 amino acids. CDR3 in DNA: TGTGCCACTCTATTCGGATCGGGAGGGGGGCCCCAGCATTTT. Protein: CATLFGSGGGPQHF.